This T cell receptor beta chain appears in the sequencing data of a study of T cell responses to AZD1222 COVID-19 vaccine. Whole-study results and caveats: The study identified only five or six AZD1222 recipients as seropositive at baseline. Repertoires were sampled only after the peak T cell response. Donors in the cohort were predominantly white British and more often female, and clonal diversity was possibly underestimated.

TCRdb's table, derived via immunoSEQ multiplex PCR, lists solely in-frame clones and lacks some. Of approximately 130,000 clones listed, 70% to 90% are singletons. To note about this clone: Its antigen is currently unknown.

The CDR3 totals 12 residues. Trimming took off 4 bases at V and 7 bases at J, with 5 bases between the two ends. The germline CDR1 and CDR2 sequences are MGHRA and YSYEKL. This receptor was obtained from an adult who received the AZD1222 COVID-19 vaccine. The V gene is TRBV4-1, the J gene TRBJ1-6; D unclear. The sequencing used peripheral blood, collected 28 days after the second AZD1222 dose. CDR3 sequence: CASSLVNSPLHF. The DNA for the CDR3 is TGCGCCAGCAGCCTGGTAAATTCACCCCTCCACTTT.